This T cell receptor (beta chain) was captured in a study of human thymus T cells. All available leukocytes, rather than a set cell count, yielded the blood DNA. Using immunoSEQ multiplex PCR, the repertoire was profiled, and TCRdb retains in-frame clones only, with some absent. The repertoire includes 40,000 to 45,000 clones, roughly 94% of them detected once, and approximately 0.13% sits in the top ten. Germline CDR1 MNHNS, CDR2 SASEGT. With 6 bases clipped from V and 10 bases from J, the junction kept 4 bases outside the gene matches. The CDR3 spans 13 residues. The chain couples TRBV6-1 to TRBJ2-1; 12 bases are a match to TRBD2. The receptor was isolated from a boy younger than two with a congenital heart defect but otherwise immunologically healthy. Material for sequencing was blood. CDR3 nucleotides: TGTGCCAGCAGACTAGCGGGGGGCCGGGAGCAGTTCTTC. As protein: CASRLAGGREQFF.